This entry lists 4 T cell receptor beta chains sequenced from one sample in a study of shared clonotypes between healthy human individuals. This table comes from immunoSEQ multiplex PCR, and its TCRdb copy is limited to in-frame clones, with some not included. The sample consists of around 980,000 clones, 75% to 80% of them appearing once. Material: memory CD4+ T cells from PBMCs. Documented subset: CD45RA-negative fraction. These receptors came from a man between 18 and 29 years old in good health. Some clones in this sample may be carry-over from other donors' samples.

The J gene is TRBJ2-7, the V gene TRBV28, with D possibly matching TRBD2 (6 bases). V was shortened by 4 bases and J by 0 bases, with 16 bases between the two germline ends. The CDR3 has 16 amino acids. CDR1 and CDR2 from the germline V gene are MDHEN and SYDVKM. CDR3 sequence: CASSSPGLGSSYEQYF. The CDR3 region has the DNA TGTGCCAGCAGTTCACCGGGACTCGGAAGCTCCTACGAGCAGTACTTC.

The chain's CDR3 is CASSQSGGARETQYF. DNA for the CDR3: TGCGCCAGCAGCCAATCGGGGGGGGCCAGGGAGACCCAGTACTTC. The chain joins TRBV4-1 to TRBJ2-5; 8 bases line up with TRBD2. The CDR3 spans 15 residues. V lost 2 bases, J lost 5 bases, and 7 bases stayed unmatched. In germline, CDR1 is MGHRA, CDR2 YSYEKL.

The chain joins TRBV10-3 to TRBJ2-7; D not certain. V shed 0 bases and J shed 5 bases, with 11 bases lying between them. CDR3 length: 14 residues. Germline values: CDR1 ENHRY, CDR2 SYGVKD. The CDR3 reads CAISESGWSNEQYF. DNA for the CDR3: TGTGCCATCAGTGAGTCAGGCTGGAGTAACGAGCAGTACTTC.

V gene TRBV15 combines with J gene TRBJ1-1; D unresolved. CDR3 length equals 18 residues. The germline CDR1 and CDR2 sequences are LNHNV and YYDKDF (reference sequence). Trimming took off 1 base at V and 0 bases at J, with 18 bases between the two ends. The CDR3 loop reads CATSRGWQADLMNTEAFF. DNA for the CDR3: TGTGCCACCAGCAGAGGGTGGCAGGCCGACTTGATGAACACTGAAGCTTTCTTT. Filled out from reference TRBV15 and TRBJ1-1, the complete variable domain reads DAMVIQNPRYQVTQFGKPVTLSCSQTLNHNVMYWYQQKSSQAPKLLFHYYDKDFNNEADTPDNFQSRRPNTSFCFLDIRSPGLGDTAMYLCATSRGWQADLMNTEAFFGQGTRLTVV.